Shown below are 14 T cell receptor beta chains from a single sample sequenced in a study of blood T cell repertoires in COVID-19. The table came from immunoSEQ multiplex PCR; TCRdb's copy has only in-frame clones and leaves some out. Here the sample spans 150,000 to 200,000 clones, about four fifths being singletons. The specimen was peripheral blood. These receptor sequences come from a man aged 70 or older with active or convalescent COVID-19.

The gene calls are TRBV15 and TRBJ2-3; D unresolved. Germline V gives CDR1 LNHNV, CDR2 YYDKDF (reference sequence). V dropped 5 bases and J dropped 3 bases, with 18 bases sitting between them. The length of the CDR3 is 16 residues. The CDR3 DNA is TGTGCCACCAGCCCTACTACTACTCGACGGACAGATACGCAGTATTTT. This codes for CATSPTTTRRTDTQYF.

This clone was counted between two and nine times. DNA for the CDR3: TGTGCCAGCAGTGATGACAGGGATTTATTTTCCGGGGAGCTGTTTTTT. Its translation is CASSDDRDLFSGELFF. The chain has TRBV9 and TRBJ2-2, with 7 bases aligning to TRBD1. Germline V gene lookup returns CDR1 SGDLS and CDR2 YYNGEE. There are 16 residues in the CDR3. After removal of 5 bases from V and 6 bases from J, the junction contained 13 bases not matched to a gene.

This clone was seen only once. V and J are TRBV19 and TRBJ1-2; 7 nucleotides line up with TRBD1. This CDR3 region has 13 residues. The V gene end was trimmed by 6 bases and the J gene end by 6 bases; junction bases not matched to a gene: 7. Germline assignment: CDR1 LNHDA and CDR2 SQIVND (reference sequence). CDR3 amino acids: CASRLDRDHGYTF. The CDR3 DNA reads as TGTGCCAGTAGGCTAGACAGGGATCATGGCTACACCTTC.

This rearrangement joins TRBV2 to TRBJ1-1; D is ambiguous. V was trimmed by 6 bases and J by 1 base, leaving 3 bases between them. CDR3 length: 11 residues. Germline CDR1 and CDR2: SNHLY and FYNNEI. DNA of the CDR3: TGTGCCAGCAGCTGGAACACTGAAGCTTTCTTT. Residues: CASSWNTEAFF.

This chain uses TRBV6-5 with TRBJ1-2, with TRBD1 matching 7 bases. The CDR3 is 15 residues long. Looked up from germline, CDR1 is MNHEY and CDR2 is SVGAGI. V gave up 4 bases and J gave up 4 bases; unmatched junction bases: 9. The CDR3 region is CASSWQRDRPYGYTF. In nucleotides, the CDR3 is TGTGCCAGCAGTTGGCAGAGGGACAGACCCTATGGCTACACCTTC.

Remarks on this clone: This same CDR3 is encoded by further DNA sequences in the sample. The chain combines TRBV18 with TRBJ1-1, with 7 positions matching TRBD1. Germline loops: CDR1 KGHSH, CDR2 LQKENI. The CDR3 spans 14 residues. The J segment lost 1 base and the V segment lost 3 bases, leaving 2 bases of the junction unmatched. CDR3 DNA: TGTGCCAGCTCACCCCGGGACAGGAACACTGAAGCTTTCTTT. Amino acids: CASSPRDRNTEAFF. The full variable domain, completed using reference TRBV18 and TRBJ1-1, is NAGVMQNPRHLVRRRGQEARLRCSPMKGHSHVYWYRQLPEEGLKFMVYLQKENIIDESGMPKERFSAEFPKEGPSILRIQQVVRGDSAAYFCASSPRDRNTEAFFGQGTRLTVV.

A word on this clone: In the same sample, other DNA sequences code for this CDR3. This chain uses TRBV5-1 with TRBJ1-5; D is unclear. This CDR3 comprises 14 residues. Germline V gene lookup returns CDR1 SGHRS and CDR2 YFSETQ. The V and J ends lost 0 bases and 4 bases respectively, with 8 bases between them. For the CDR3, the DNA is TGCGCCAGCAGCTTGGACAGTGGAAATCAGCCCCAGCATTTT. Residues: CASSLDSGNQPQHF. Drawing the rest from reference TRBV5-1 and TRBJ1-5, the complete variable domain is KAGVTQTPRYLIKTRGQQVTLSCSPISGHRSVSWYQQTPGQGLQFLFEYFSETQRNKGNFPGRFSGRQFSNSRSEMNVSTLELGDSALYLCASSLDSGNQPQHFGDGTRLSIL.

The J gene is TRBJ2-5, the V gene TRBV19, with 9 bases that match TRBD1. Germline trimming cut 5 bases from V and 4 bases from J; bases unmatched to any gene: 8. Germline-derived CDR1 and CDR2 are LNHDA and SQIVND (reference sequence). This CDR3 spans 15 amino acids. CDR3 amino acids: CASSYPGQGGETQYF. The CDR3 coding sequence is TGTGCCAGTAGTTACCCGGGACAGGGAGGAGAGACCCAGTACTTC.

This clone was seen a handful of times. The rearrangement links TRBV2 to TRBJ1-2, with no clear D. The CDR3 length is 13 residues. Trimming left V 7 bases short and J 4 bases short, with 13 bases between. CDR1 and CDR2 from the germline V gene are SNHLY and FYNNEI. CDR3 amino acids: CASIAGKFYGYTF. The CDR3 DNA sequence: TGTGCCAGCATTGCCGGGAAATTCTATGGCTACACCTTC. Full variable domain (outside the CDR3, taken from reference TRBV2 and TRBJ1-2): EPEVTQTPSHQVTQMGQEVILRCVPISNHLYFYWYRQILGQKVEFLVSFYNNEISEKSEIFDDQFSVERPDGSNFTLKIRSTKLEDSAMYFCASIAGKFYGYTFGSGTRLTVV.

The chain employs TRBV6-5 and TRBJ1-5; no definite D call. This CDR3 is 16 amino acids long. The V gene's germline CDR1 is MNHEY and CDR2 SVGAGI. V shed 0 bases and J shed 0 bases, with 9 bases lying between them. For the CDR3, the DNA is TGTGCCAGCAGTTACTCGGGAGGCGGTAGCAATCAGCCCCAGCATTTT. Translating gives CASSYSGGGSNQPQHF.

The CDR3 DNA follows: TGTGCCAGCAGCACAGGGGATCCCTACGAGCAGTACTTC. Its protein is CASSTGDPYEQYF. The V call is TRBV11-3, the J call TRBJ2-7; 7 nucleotides match TRBD1. The CDR3 is 13 amino acids. V was clipped by 5 bases and J by 2 bases; unmatched bases: 3. From germline, CDR1 is SGHNT and CDR2 YENEEA. Full variable domain (outside the CDR3, taken from reference TRBV11-3 and TRBJ2-7): EAGVVQSPRYKIIEKKQPVAFWCNPISGHNTLYWYLQNLGQGPELLIRYENEEAVDDSQLPKDRFSAERLKGVDSTLKIQPAELGDSAVYLCASSTGDPYEQYFGPGTRLTVT.

This clone showed up just once. The V and J genes are TRBV10-3 and TRBJ1-1; 12 nucleotides agree with TRBD1. CDR1 ENHRY and CDR2 SYGVKD come from the germline V gene. V was pared by 6 bases and J by 8 bases, with 4 bases of the junction left unmatched. The CDR3 is 13 residues long. Written as DNA, the CDR3 is TGTGCCATCAGGGGGACAGGGGGCGGAGAAGCTTTCTTT. Protein product: CAIRGTGGGEAFF.

The gene calls are TRBV28 and TRBJ2-3; D is ambiguous. The length of the CDR3 is 15 residues. Trimming pared 4 bases from V and 4 bases from J, leaving 15 bases between. Germline V CDR1 and CDR2: MDHEN, SYDVKM. The CDR3 DNA reads TGTGCCAGCAGTTCCCCCTCGTTCCGTTCAGATACGCAGTATTTT. Protein sequence: CASSSPSFRSDTQYF.

V usage is TRBV6-5 and J usage is TRBJ2-5; D unclear. Germline V gene sequence: CDR1 MNHEY, CDR2 SVGAGI. Trimming removed 8 bases from V and 2 bases from J, with 6 bases in between. The CDR3 totals 11 residues. The chain's CDR3 is CASQVQETQYF. The CDR3 bases are TGTGCCAGCCAGGTTCAAGAGACCCAGTACTTC.